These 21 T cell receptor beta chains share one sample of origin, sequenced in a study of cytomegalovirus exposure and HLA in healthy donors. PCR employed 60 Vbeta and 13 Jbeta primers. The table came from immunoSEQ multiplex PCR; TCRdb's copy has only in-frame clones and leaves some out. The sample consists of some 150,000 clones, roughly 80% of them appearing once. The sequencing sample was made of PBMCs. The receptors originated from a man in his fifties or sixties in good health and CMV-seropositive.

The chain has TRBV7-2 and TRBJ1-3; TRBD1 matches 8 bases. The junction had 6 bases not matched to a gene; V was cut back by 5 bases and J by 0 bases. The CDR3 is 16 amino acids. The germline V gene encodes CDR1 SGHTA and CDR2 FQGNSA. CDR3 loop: CASSPRQGSSGNTIYF. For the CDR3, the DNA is TGTGCCAGCAGCCCCCGACAGGGGAGCTCTGGAAACACCATATATTTT.

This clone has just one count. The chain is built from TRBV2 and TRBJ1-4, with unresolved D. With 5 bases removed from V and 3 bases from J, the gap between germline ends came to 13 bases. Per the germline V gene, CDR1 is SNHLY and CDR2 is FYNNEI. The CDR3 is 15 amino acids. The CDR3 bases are TGTGCCAGCAGTCTAGGCTCCGGGGCTAATGAAAAACTGTTTTTT. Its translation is CASSLGSGANEKLFF.

The CDR3 nucleotides are TGTGCCTGGAGTGACAGGGCGGTCGACATTCAGTACTTC. It specifies CAWSDRAVDIQYF. The chain recombines TRBV30 with TRBJ2-4; maybe TRBD1 (6 bases). Trimming cost V 1 base and J 8 bases, with 12 bases left between them. Per germline, CDR1 GTSNPN and CDR2 SVGIG (reference sequence). The CDR3 covers 13 residues.

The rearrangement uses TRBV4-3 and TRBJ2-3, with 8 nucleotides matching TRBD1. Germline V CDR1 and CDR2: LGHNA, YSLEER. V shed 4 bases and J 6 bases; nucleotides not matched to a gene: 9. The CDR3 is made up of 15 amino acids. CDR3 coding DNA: TGCGCCAGCAGCCCCACCCAGGGGGCAGGTGATACGCAGTATTTT. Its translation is CASSPTQGAGDTQYF.

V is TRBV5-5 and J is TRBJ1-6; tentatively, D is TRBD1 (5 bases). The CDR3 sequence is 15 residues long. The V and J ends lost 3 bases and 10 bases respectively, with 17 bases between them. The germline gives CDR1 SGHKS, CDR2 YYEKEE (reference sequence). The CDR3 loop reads CASSSLTGEISPLHF. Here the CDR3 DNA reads TGTGCCAGCAGCTCACTAACAGGTGAAATATCACCCCTCCACTTT.

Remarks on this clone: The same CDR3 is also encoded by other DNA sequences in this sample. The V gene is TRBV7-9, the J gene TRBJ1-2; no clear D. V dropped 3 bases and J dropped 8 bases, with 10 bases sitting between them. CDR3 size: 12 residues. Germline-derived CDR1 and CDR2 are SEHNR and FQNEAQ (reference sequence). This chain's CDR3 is CASSLEEGGYTF. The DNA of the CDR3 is TGTGCCAGCAGCTTGGAGGAAGGGGGCTACACCTTC.

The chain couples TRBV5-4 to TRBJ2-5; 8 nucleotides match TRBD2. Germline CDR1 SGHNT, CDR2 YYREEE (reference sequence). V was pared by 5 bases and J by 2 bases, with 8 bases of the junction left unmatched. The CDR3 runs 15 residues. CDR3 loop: CASRASGFRQETQYF. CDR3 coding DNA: TGTGCCAGCAGAGCTAGCGGGTTCCGGCAAGAGACCCAGTACTTC.

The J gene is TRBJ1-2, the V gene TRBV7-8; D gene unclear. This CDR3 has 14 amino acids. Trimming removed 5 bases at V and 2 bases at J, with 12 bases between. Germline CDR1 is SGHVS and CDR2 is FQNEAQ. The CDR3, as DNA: TGTGCCAGCAGCCCCGTCGGGGAGAACTATGGCTACACCTTC. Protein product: CASSPVGENYGYTF.

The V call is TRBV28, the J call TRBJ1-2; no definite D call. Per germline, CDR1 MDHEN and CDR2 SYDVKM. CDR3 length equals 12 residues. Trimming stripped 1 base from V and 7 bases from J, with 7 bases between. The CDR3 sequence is CASSLSRAGYTF. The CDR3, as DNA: TGTGCCAGCAGTTTATCGAGGGCTGGCTACACCTTC.

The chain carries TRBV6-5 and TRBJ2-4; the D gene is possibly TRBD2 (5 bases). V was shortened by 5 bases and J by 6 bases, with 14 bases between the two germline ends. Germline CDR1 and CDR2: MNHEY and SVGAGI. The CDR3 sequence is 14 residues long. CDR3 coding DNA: TGTGCCAGCAGTGAACAGCTAGAGGGAAACATTCAGTACTTC. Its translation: CASSEQLEGNIQYF.

The CDR3 nucleotides read TGTGCCAGCAGCCCCCGTGGGAGGTGGACAGATACGCAGTATTTT. Its protein is CASSPRGRWTDTQYF. The chain uses TRBV21-1 and TRBJ2-3; the table's D call of TRBD2 was not tested on the DNA. TRBV21-1 is an annotated pseudogene. This CDR3 has 15 amino acids.

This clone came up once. The CDR3 DNA is TGCGCCAGCACCCAGCAGGGTCACGAAGAGACCCAGTACTTC. It is translated as CASTQQGHEETQYF. The chain is built from TRBV5-1 and TRBJ2-5; maybe TRBD1 (5 bases). CDR3 size: 14 residues. Germline CDR1 SGHRS, CDR2 YFSETQ. Trimming stripped 6 bases from V and 3 bases from J, with 15 bases between.

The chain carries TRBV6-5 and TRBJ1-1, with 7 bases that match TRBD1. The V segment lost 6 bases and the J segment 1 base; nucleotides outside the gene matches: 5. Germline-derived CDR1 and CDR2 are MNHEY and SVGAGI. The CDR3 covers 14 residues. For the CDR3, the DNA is TGTGCCAGCAGACCCAGGGGGTGGAACACTGAAGCTTTCTTT. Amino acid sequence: CASRPRGWNTEAFF.

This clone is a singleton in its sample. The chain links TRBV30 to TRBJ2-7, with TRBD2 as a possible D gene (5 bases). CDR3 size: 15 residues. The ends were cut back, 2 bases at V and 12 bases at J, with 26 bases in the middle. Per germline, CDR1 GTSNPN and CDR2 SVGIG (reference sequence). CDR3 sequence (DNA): TGTGCCTGGAGTCCCCAGGTCACTAGACAAACTCCCGCGTACTTC. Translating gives CAWSPQVTRQTPAYF.

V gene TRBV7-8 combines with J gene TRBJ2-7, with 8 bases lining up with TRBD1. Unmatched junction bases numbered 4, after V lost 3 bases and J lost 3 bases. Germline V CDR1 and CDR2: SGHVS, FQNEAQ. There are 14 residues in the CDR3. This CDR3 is CASSFPGGDYEQYF. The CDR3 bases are TGTGCCAGCAGCTTCCCAGGGGGCGACTACGAGCAGTACTTC. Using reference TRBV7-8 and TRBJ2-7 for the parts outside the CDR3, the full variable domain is GAGVSQSPRYKVAKRGQDVALRCDPISGHVSLFWYQQALGQGPEFLTYFQNEAQLDKSGLPSDRFFAERPEGSVSTLKIQRTQQEDSAVYLCASSFPGGDYEQYFGPGTRLTVT.

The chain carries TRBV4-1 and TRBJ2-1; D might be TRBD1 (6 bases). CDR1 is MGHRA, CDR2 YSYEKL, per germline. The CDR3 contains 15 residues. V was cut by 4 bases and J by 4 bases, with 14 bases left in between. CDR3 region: CASSLRQDPYNEQFF. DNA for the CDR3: TGCGCCAGCAGCCTCAGACAGGATCCTTACAATGAGCAGTTCTTC.

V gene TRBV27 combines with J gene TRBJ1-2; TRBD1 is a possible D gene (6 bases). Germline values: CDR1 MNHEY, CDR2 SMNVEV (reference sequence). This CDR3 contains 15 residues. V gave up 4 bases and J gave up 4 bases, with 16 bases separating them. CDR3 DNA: TGTGCCAGCAGTTATAACAGGGCGCGACTCTATGGCTACACCTTC. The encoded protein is CASSYNRARLYGYTF.

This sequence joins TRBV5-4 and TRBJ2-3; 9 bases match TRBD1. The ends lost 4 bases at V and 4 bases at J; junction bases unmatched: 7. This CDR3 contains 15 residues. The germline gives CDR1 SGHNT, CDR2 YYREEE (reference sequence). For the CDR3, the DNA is TGTGCCAGCAGCCCCGTACAGGGGGCCGCAGATACGCAGTATTTT. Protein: CASSPVQGAADTQYF. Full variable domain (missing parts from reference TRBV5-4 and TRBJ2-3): ETGVTQSPTHLIKTRGQQVTLRCSSQSGHNTVSWYQQALGQGPQFIFQYYREEENGRGNFPPRFSGLQFPNYSSELNVNALELDDSALYLCASSPVQGAADTQYFGPGTRLTVL.

CDR3 DNA sequence: TGCAGTGCTAACAGGGTGGGGGGCTACACCTTC. This encodes CSANRVGGYTF. The rearrangement joins TRBV20-1 to TRBJ1-2, with D possibly TRBD1 on 6 matching bases. CDR3 length: 11 residues. V was shortened by 4 bases and J by 8 bases, with 11 bases between the two germline ends. CDR1 and CDR2 (germline): DFQATT, SNEGSKA (reference sequence).

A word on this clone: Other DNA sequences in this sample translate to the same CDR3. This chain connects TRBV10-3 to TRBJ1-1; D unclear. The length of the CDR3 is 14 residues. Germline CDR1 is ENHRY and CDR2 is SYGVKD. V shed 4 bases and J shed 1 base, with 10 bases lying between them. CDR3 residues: CAISAEGTNTEAFF. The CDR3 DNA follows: TGTGCCATCAGTGCTGAGGGAACGAACACTGAAGCTTTCTTT.

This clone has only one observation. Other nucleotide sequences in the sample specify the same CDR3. The CDR3 nucleotides are TGTGCCAGTTCATTCAGATCTAACTATGGCTACACCTTC. This sequence encodes CASSFRSNYGYTF. The chain recombines TRBV5-8 with TRBJ1-2; D uncertain. V lost 8 bases to trimming and J lost 0 bases, with 11 bases between them. This CDR3 spans 13 amino acids. Germline-derived CDR1 and CDR2 are SGHTS and YDEGEE.